This T cell receptor beta chain came from a study of PD-1 blockade in classical Hodgkin lymphoma. This clone has just a few counts. Time point specified: cycle 4 day 1 (C4D1), after six to seven weeks of nivolumab. No patient escaped relapse after autologous stem cell transplantation, and brentuximab vedotin exposure varied. V lost 7 bases to trimming and J lost 0 bases, with 9 bases between them. Germline values: CDR1 KGHSH, CDR2 LQKENI. The CDR3 contains 13 residues. This table comes from immunoSEQ multiplex PCR, and its TCRdb copy is limited to in-frame clones, with some not included. The repertoire holds about 28,000 clones, with 80% as singletons.

The sequence came from a human donor with classical Hodgkin lymphoma. The rearrangement joins TRBV18 to TRBJ1-1; D is ambiguous. Material: peripheral blood mononuclear cells (PBMCs), obtained before the fourth cycle of nivolumab. This CDR3 reads CASLDTMNTEAFF. DNA of the CDR3: TGTGCCAGCTTAGATACCATGAACACTGAAGCTTTCTTT. The complete variable domain, with remaining parts taken from reference TRBV18 and TRBJ1-1, reads NAGVMQNPRHLVRRRGQEARLRCSPMKGHSHVYWYRQLPEEGLKFMVYLQKENIIDESGMPKERFSAEFPKEGPSILRIQQVVRGDSAAYFCASLDTMNTEAFFGQGTRLTVV.